A single sample gave rise to the 27 T cell receptor beta chains below, sequenced in a study of cytomegalovirus exposure and HLA in healthy donors. PCR primers comprised 60 Vbeta and 13 Jbeta primers. The assay was immunoSEQ multiplex PCR, and TCRdb's table has in-frame clones only and misses some. Of roughly 140,000 clones listed, roughly three quarters are singletons. Sequenced sample: PBMCs. The receptors originated from a woman between 35 and 50 years old in good health and CMV-seronegative.

This chain links TRBV6-1 with TRBJ2-5, with 13 bases that match TRBD2. Germline V gene sequence: CDR1 MNHNS, CDR2 SASEGT. J was trimmed by 5 bases and V by 7 bases; bases with no gene match: 4. This CDR3 contains 14 residues. CDR3 loop: CASIRTSGSETQYF. CDR3 in DNA: TGTGCCAGCATCCGGACTAGCGGGAGTGAGACCCAGTACTTC.

The chain couples TRBV5-6 to TRBJ2-5, with 10 bases lining up with TRBD2. V was clipped by 5 bases and J by 2 bases; unmatched bases: 3. Germline assignment: CDR1 SGHDT and CDR2 YYEEEE. The CDR3 is 14 amino acids. The CDR3 DNA is TGTGCCAGCAGAGGACTAGCGGCACAAGAGACCCAGTACTTC. The encoded protein is CASRGLAAQETQYF.

The V gene is TRBV5-1, the J gene TRBJ2-6; 10 bases are a match to TRBD1. This CDR3 comprises 16 residues. Germline-derived CDR1 and CDR2 are SGHRS and YFSETQ. V lost 7 bases, J lost 0 bases, and 4 bases stayed unmatched. The CDR3 sequence: CASRQGANSGANVLTF. The CDR3, as DNA: TGCGCCAGCCGACAGGGGGCTAACTCTGGGGCCAACGTCCTGACTTTC.

The chain joins TRBV30 to TRBJ1-2; 10 nucleotides line up with TRBD1. The length of the CDR3 is 15 residues. J lost 5 bases, V lost 4 bases, and 10 bases had no gene match. CDR1 is GTSNPN and CDR2 is SVGIG in the germline V gene (reference sequence). The CDR3 coding sequence is TGTGCCTGGACCACCCCGCGGACAGGGGGGTATGGCTACACCTTC. This encodes CAWTTPRTGGYGYTF.

This chain joins TRBV9 and TRBJ2-1; 7 nucleotides agree with TRBD2. The ends lost 0 bases at V and 3 bases at J; junction bases unmatched: 3. This CDR3 is 15 amino acids long. The V gene's germline CDR1 is SGDLS and CDR2 YYNGEE. For the CDR3, the DNA is TGTGCCAGCAGCGTAGGCGGGAGTCTCTACAATGAGCAGTTCTTC. Protein sequence: CASSVGGSLYNEQFF.

The rearrangement links TRBV5-4 to TRBJ2-7, with D possibly TRBD2 on 6 matching bases. The CDR3 length is 15 residues. CDR1 is SGHNT and CDR2 is YYREEE in the germline V gene (reference sequence). V was cut by 0 bases and J by 7 bases, with 17 bases left in between. The CDR3: CASSLGGTGREEQYF. In DNA form, the CDR3 reads TGTGCCAGCAGCTTGGGGGGCACAGGACGGGAGGAGCAGTACTTC.

This clone was observed once. This sequence joins TRBV7-9 and TRBJ2-3, with D possibly TRBD1 on 7 matching bases. This CDR3 has 14 residues. CDR1 and CDR2 from the germline V gene are SEHNR and FQNEAQ (reference sequence). Deletions cut 5 bases from V and 4 bases from J, with 13 bases between. CDR3 loop: CASSPQGGADTQYF. In DNA, the CDR3 is TGTGCCAGCAGCCCTCAGGGGGGTGCAGATACGCAGTATTTT.

This sequence joins TRBV11-1 and TRBJ2-6; TRBD1 matches 7 bases. This CDR3 region has 16 residues. Per the germline V gene, CDR1 is SGHAT and CDR2 is FQDESV (reference sequence). V was pared by 5 bases and J by 4 bases, with 8 bases of the junction left unmatched. The DNA of the CDR3 is TGTGCCAGCAGCGGTCGACAGGGCGGGGGGGCCAACGTCCTGACTTTC. Translated, it gives CASSGRQGGGANVLTF.

This clone was observed a few times. The chain uses TRBV6-6 and TRBJ1-2; 10 positions agree with TRBD1. This CDR3 has 14 residues. V dropped 5 bases and J dropped 6; count of bases not matched to a gene: 6. The germline V gene has CDR1 MNHNY and CDR2 SVGAGI (reference sequence). As DNA, the CDR3 is TGTGCCAGCAGTGGACAGGGGGGCACTCATGGCTACACCTTC. Amino acids: CASSGQGGTHGYTF.

The chain combines TRBV11-2 with TRBJ1-2; perhaps TRBD1 as D (5 bases). Germline CDR1 SGHAT, CDR2 FQNNGV. The CDR3 has 15 residues. The V and J ends lost 1 base and 7 bases respectively, with 16 bases between them. Here the CDR3 reads CASSLVTGEQGGYTF. Written as DNA, the CDR3 is TGTGCCAGCAGCTTAGTAACGGGGGAGCAAGGTGGCTACACCTTC.

This clone was seen only a few times. This CDR3 is CASSEVGTGSRAFF. CDR3 sequence (DNA): TGTGCCAGCAGTGAAGTTGGGACAGGGAGTAGAGCTTTCTTT. The gene calls are TRBV25-1 and TRBJ1-1; 9 positions match TRBD1. The CDR3 is made up of 14 amino acids. Germline V lookup: CDR1 MGHDK, CDR2 SYGVNS. After removal of 2 bases from V and 10 bases from J, the junction contained 8 bases not matched to a gene.

This CDR3 reads CASSIQAGQNTEAFF. CDR3 coding DNA: TGTGCCAGTAGTATCCAGGCTGGACAGAACACTGAAGCTTTCTTT. The chain carries TRBV19 and TRBJ1-1, with D possibly TRBD1 on 5 matching bases. CDR3 length equals 15 residues. The V and J ends lost 3 bases and 1 base respectively, with 12 bases between them. Germline V gives CDR1 LNHDA, CDR2 SQIVND (reference sequence).

The chain is built from TRBV11-2 and TRBJ2-7; D remains ambiguous. Trimming removed 1 base from V and 3 bases from J, with 10 bases in between. The CDR3 runs to 14 residues. Looked up from germline, CDR1 is SGHAT and CDR2 is FQNNGV. This CDR3 reads CASSLAAKDYEQYF. CDR3 coding DNA: TGTGCCAGCAGCTTAGCAGCGAAGGACTACGAGCAGTACTTC.

The chain recombines TRBV21-1 with TRBJ2-7; the table's D gene call, TRBD1, was not cross checked with the DNA. TRBV21-1 constitutes a pseudogene. The CDR3 has 16 amino acids. The CDR3 DNA reads as TGTGCCAGCAGCCTCCGGACAGGGTTTTACTCCTACGAGCAGTACTTC. Its protein is CASSLRTGFYSYEQYF.

The chain has TRBV30 and TRBJ1-3; D is unresolved. The CDR3 sequence is 15 residues long. V gave up 3 bases and J gave up 0 bases, with 12 bases separating them. Germline V gene sequence: CDR1 GTSNPN, CDR2 SVGIG (reference sequence). CDR3 residues: CAWSRIESSGNTIYF. CDR3 sequence (DNA): TGTGCCTGGAGCCGTATCGAGAGCTCTGGAAACACCATATATTTT. The full variable domain, its missing parts supplied by reference TRBV30 and TRBJ1-3, is SQTIHQWPATLVQPVGSPLSLECTVEGTSNPNLYWYRQAAGRGLQLLFYSVGIGQISSEVPQNLSASRPQDRQFILSSKKLLLSDSGFYLCAWSRIESSGNTIYFGEGSWLTVV.

The chain links TRBV18 to TRBJ2-1, with 12 bases fitting TRBD2. The CDR3 spans 16 residues. With V trimmed by 4 bases and J by 4 bases, 5 bases remained unmatched. CDR1 is KGHSH, CDR2 LQKENI, per germline. This chain's CDR3 is CASSLGTSGFYNEQFF. The CDR3 DNA follows: TGTGCCAGCTCACTCGGGACTAGCGGGTTTTACAATGAGCAGTTCTTC.

This clone was picked up a small number of times. J is TRBJ2-5 and V is TRBV27, with 7 bases that match TRBD2. The assigned J gene may be wrong: the sequence end matches TRBJ2-7 better. The germline CDR1 and CDR2 sequences are MNHEY and SMNVEV (reference sequence). The CDR3 runs to 13 residues. CDR3 amino acids: CASSRGGSYEQYF. The CDR3 DNA is TGTGCCAGCAGTAGGGGCGGGAGCTACGAGCAGTACTTC.

The CDR3 reads CASRITGTYEQYF. DNA of the CDR3: TGTGCCAGCAGAATTACAGGGACCTACGAGCAGTACTTC. This chain joins TRBV2 and TRBJ2-7, with D possibly being TRBD1 (6 bases). This CDR3 has 13 residues. V gave up 6 bases and J gave up 2 bases, with 11 bases separating them. Germline lookup yields CDR1 SNHLY and CDR2 FYNNEI.

This chain joins TRBV27 and TRBJ1-2, with a possible D match to TRBD1 (5 bases). Germline V lookup: CDR1 MNHEY, CDR2 SMNVEV (reference sequence). This CDR3 has 13 amino acids. Trimming pared 3 bases from V and 7 bases from J, leaving 12 bases between. CDR3 residues: CASSFIGGSGYTF. In DNA, the CDR3 is TGTGCCAGCAGTTTTATCGGGGGGTCTGGCTACACCTTC.

The chain joins TRBV5-4 to TRBJ2-3; unclear D gene. CDR1 is SGHNT and CDR2 is YYREEE in the germline V gene (reference sequence). With 0 bases removed from V and 0 bases from J, the gap between germline ends came to 11 bases. The CDR3 has 16 residues. The DNA of the CDR3 is TGTGCCAGCAGCTTGGGGTCTACCGCTAGCACAGATACGCAGTATTTT. Encoded protein: CASSLGSTASTDTQYF.

The chain joins TRBV4-2 to TRBJ1-1; D may be TRBD1 (6 bases). Between the trimmed V and J ends, which lost 2 bases and 5 bases, there was a span of 12 bases. CDR3 length: 14 residues. The germline V gene encodes CDR1 LGHNA and CDR2 YNFKEQ. As DNA, the CDR3 is TGTGCCAGCAGCCAACCACAGGGCGGGACTGAAGCTTTCTTT. Translating it yields CASSQPQGGTEAFF.

This clone showed up just once. V gene TRBV5-1 combines with J gene TRBJ1-4; 8 nucleotides align to TRBD1. Germline V gene lookup returns CDR1 SGHRS and CDR2 YFSETQ. J lost 5 bases, V lost 5 bases, and 17 bases had no gene match. The CDR3 has 18 residues. The CDR3 is CASSSSHTEDRGNEKLFF. The DNA of the CDR3 is TGCGCCAGCAGTTCGTCCCACACCGAAGACAGGGGCAATGAAAAACTGTTTTTT.

This chain links TRBV5-4 with TRBJ1-1; unclear D gene. The germline CDR1 and CDR2 sequences are SGHNT and YYREEE (reference sequence). V was cut by 0 bases and J by 1 base, with 13 bases left in between. This CDR3 is built from 16 residues. This CDR3 reads CASSLGWARGNTEAFF. As DNA, the CDR3 is TGTGCCAGCAGCTTGGGGTGGGCCCGTGGGAACACTGAAGCTTTCTTT.

The rearrangement uses TRBV5-1 and TRBJ1-1; 7 bases match TRBD1. Germline V gives CDR1 SGHRS, CDR2 YFSETQ. Trimming at V came to 4 bases and at J to 1 base, leaving 4 bases not matched to a gene. The CDR3 extends over 14 amino acids. The CDR3, as DNA: TGCGCCAGCAGCGGGGGACAGACGAACACTGAAGCTTTCTTT. This codes for CASSGGQTNTEAFF. Based on the CDR3 plus reference TRBV5-1 and TRBJ1-1, the full variable domain is KAGVTQTPRYLIKTRGQQVTLSCSPISGHRSVSWYQQTPGQGLQFLFEYFSETQRNKGNFPGRFSGRQFSNSRSEMNVSTLELGDSALYLCASSGGQTNTEAFFGQGTRLTVV.

The V gene is TRBV28, the J gene TRBJ2-7, with TRBD1 matching over 11 bases. CDR3 length: 14 residues. V lost 6 bases and J lost 7; bases outside the gene matches: 8. Germline assignment: CDR1 MDHEN and CDR2 SYDVKM. CDR3 residues: CASRTGQGVLEQYF. CDR3 nucleotide sequence: TGTGCCAGCAGGACGGGACAGGGGGTCCTAGAGCAGTACTTC.

The chain carries TRBV6-6 and TRBJ1-1; D unresolved. The CDR3 spans 12 residues. The V gene's germline CDR1 is MNHNY and CDR2 SVGAGI (reference sequence). V shed 0 bases and J shed 4 bases, with 3 bases lying between them. The CDR3 DNA sequence: TGTGCCAGCAGTTACTCCCGCACTGAAGCTTTCTTT. It codes for CASSYSRTEAFF.

The chain carries TRBV29-1 and TRBJ1-5, with 8 bases matching TRBD1. V trimming: 7 bases; J trimming: 2 bases; junction bases outside the gene matches: 1. Germline V CDR1 and CDR2: SQVTM, ANQGSEA. The CDR3 is 12 residues long. CDR3 amino acids: CSATGGNQPQHF. The CDR3 DNA is TGCAGCGCGACAGGGGGCAATCAGCCCCAGCATTTT.